The clone carrying this TCR beta chain occurred a few times. This sample stems from a study of blood T cell repertoires in COVID-19. On the study more broadly: Material from acute and convalescent COVID-19 was sourced from the United States, Italy and Spain. T cells, B-cell-depleted T cells, or PBMCs provided the cDNA or gDNA that served as material.

The CDR3 has 16 residues. Germline V CDR1 and CDR2: SEHNR, FQNEAQ (reference sequence). V shed 2 bases and J 3 bases; nucleotides not matched to a gene: 4. Authors' analysis steps: Amplification of reference gene primers was used by the study to estimate nucleated cell counts. Some clones are missing from TCRdb's copy, which holds only in-frame ones; the method was immunoSEQ multiplex PCR. The V and J calls and clone size were taken over from that table, and D and trimming were inferred from the DNA. Of about 130,000 clones listed, roughly three quarters are singletons. Sequenced input: peripheral blood. The chain is built from TRBV7-9 and TRBJ1-6; 7 bases agree with TRBD1. The clonotype comes from a woman aged 70-85 years with acute or convalescent COVID-19. CDR3 region: CASSLSGTVYNSPLHF. Here the CDR3 DNA reads TGTGCCAGCAGCTTATCCGGGACAGTCTATAATTCACCCCTCCACTTT.